This T cell receptor beta chain was recorded in a study of human T cells and chemical hapten exposure. General study results and limits: Significantly greater numbers of large CDR3 similarity clusters came from expanded TCRs than from controls.

This clonotype has more than one count but fewer than ten. Its antigen is not known. TCRdb recomputed calls from the RACE reads with MiXCR, one row per CDR3 protein. The sample lists nearly 350,000 distinct CDR3 sequences, approximately 6.9% seen once, with around 8.4% in the top ten. Sample time point: patch test 1, 2 weeks after DPC sensitization. Stated treatment: therapeutic diphenylcyclopropenone sensitization with weekly scalp DPC. Suited to DPC and affected by alopecia, the donors ranged from 18 to 70 years old. Trimming stripped 6 bases from V and 10 bases from J, with 15 bases between. The CDR3 sequence is 13 residues long. Germline V gene data show CDR1 as MRHNA and CDR2 as SNTAGT.

The origin of this receptor is a woman aged 18-30 years with alopecia areata. Some clones in this sample may be carry-over from other donors' samples. The chain is built from TRBV6-4 and TRBJ1-4, with a possible D match to TRBD1 (6 bases). The source material was whole blood, sampled in connection with sensitization to the hapten diphenylcyclopropenone (DPC). The CDR3 DNA follows: TGTGCCAGCAGCGAAAACAGGGAGGGAAAACTGTTTTTT. Protein product: CASSENREGKLFF.